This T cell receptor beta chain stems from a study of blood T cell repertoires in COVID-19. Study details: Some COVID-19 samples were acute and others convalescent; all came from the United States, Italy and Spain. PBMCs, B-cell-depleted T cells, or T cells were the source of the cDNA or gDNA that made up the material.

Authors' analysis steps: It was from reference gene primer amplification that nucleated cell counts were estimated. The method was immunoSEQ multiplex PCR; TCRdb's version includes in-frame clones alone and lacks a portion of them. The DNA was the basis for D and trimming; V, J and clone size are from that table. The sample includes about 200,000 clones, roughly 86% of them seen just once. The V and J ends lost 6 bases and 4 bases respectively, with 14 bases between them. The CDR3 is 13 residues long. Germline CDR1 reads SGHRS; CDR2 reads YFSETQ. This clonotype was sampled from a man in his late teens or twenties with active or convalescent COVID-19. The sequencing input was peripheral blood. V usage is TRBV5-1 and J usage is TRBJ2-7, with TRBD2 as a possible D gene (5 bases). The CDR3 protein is CASKTQRRYEQYF. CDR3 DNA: TGCGCCAGCAAGACCCAGAGGAGGTACGAGCAGTACTTC.